The 16 T cell receptor beta chains listed next were all sequenced from one sample in a study of T cell repertoires in cytomegalovirus infection. TCRdb redid the calling of the reads with MiXCR, one entry per CDR3 protein. This sample carries 500,000 to 600,000 distinct CDR3 sequences, approximately 15% of them seen once, and the ten largest clones take roughly a quarter. Sequencing was carried out using CD8+ T cells from PBMCs. These receptors were obtained from a human donor in good health (CMV status not recorded). Some clones in this sample may be carry-over from other donors' samples.

The chain combines TRBV4-1 with TRBJ2-5; tentatively, D is TRBD1 or TRBD2 (5 bases each). CDR1 is MGHRA and CDR2 is YSYEKL in the germline V gene. V shed 3 bases and J shed 5 bases, with 19 bases lying between them. The CDR3 has 16 residues. CDR3 residues: CASSQAFSGSGETQYF. The CDR3 bases are TGCGCCAGCAGCCAGGCATTTTCAGGGTCGGGGGAGACCCAGTACTTC.

This clonotype was observed many times. The rearrangement links TRBV4-2 to TRBJ2-1; D not resolved. The germline gives CDR1 LGHNA, CDR2 YNFKEQ. V lost 0 bases to trimming and J lost 8 bases, with 5 bases between them. The length of the CDR3 is 12 residues. CDR3 amino acids: CASSQDRHEQFF. The CDR3 bases are TGTGCCAGCAGCCAAGATCGCCATGAGCAGTTCTTC.

The chain combines TRBV7-6 with TRBJ1-1; 11 bases are a match to TRBD1. Germline values: CDR1 SGHVS, CDR2 FNYEAQ. CDR3 length: 12 residues. V lost 1 base, J lost 12 bases, and 1 base stayed unmatched. The CDR3 DNA reads TGTGCCAGCAGCTTAGGGGACAGGGGGACTTTCTTT. Translating gives CASSLGDRGTFF. Full variable domain (missing parts from reference TRBV7-6 and TRBJ1-1): GAGVSQSPRYKVTKRGQDVALRCDPISGHVSLYWYRQALGQGPEFLTYFNYEAQQDKSGLPNDRFSAERPEGSISTLTIQRTEQRDSAMYRCASSLGDRGTFFGQGTRLTVV.

This clonotype came up many times. The rearrangement uses TRBV24-1 and TRBJ2-3; 7 nucleotides line up with TRBD1. Germline lookup yields CDR1 KGHDR and CDR2 SFDVKD. V was pared by 3 bases and J by 1 base, with 0 bases of the junction left unmatched. The CDR3 consists of 14 residues. The CDR3 here is CATSDGQGTDTQYF. CDR3 nucleotides: TGTGCCACCAGTGATGGACAGGGCACAGATACGCAGTATTTT.

The V and J genes are TRBV4-1 and TRBJ1-1; no definite D call. Germline V gene sequence: CDR1 MGHRA, CDR2 YSYEKL. V was trimmed by 3 bases and J by 3 bases, leaving 11 bases between them. The CDR3 has 14 amino acids. CDR3 nucleotides: TGCGCCAGCAGCCAGGCCACAACCGACACTGAAGCTTTCTTT. Its translation is CASSQATTDTEAFF.

The rearrangement joins TRBV29-1 to TRBJ1-2; 9 bases agree with TRBD1. CDR3 size: 13 residues. V trimming: 7 bases; J trimming: 6 bases; junction bases outside the gene matches: 9. CDR1 and CDR2 from the germline V gene are SQVTM and ANQGSEA. In nucleotides, the CDR3 is TGCAGCGGCTACAGGGGGCCAGGGAATGGCTACACCTTC. Its translation: CSGYRGPGNGYTF.

This clonotype was seen at least ten times. The chain links TRBV10-3 to TRBJ1-5; D gene ambiguous. The CDR3 totals 16 residues. V gave up 3 bases and J gave up 0 bases, with 12 bases separating them. The germline gives CDR1 ENHRY, CDR2 SYGVKD. The CDR3 region is CAISETTKHSNQPQHF. The CDR3 DNA sequence: TGTGCCATCAGTGAAACGACAAAGCATAGCAATCAGCCCCAGCATTTT.

In its sample, this clonotype was seen many times. V gene TRBV2 combines with J gene TRBJ1-2; no firm D call. Germline CDR1 SNHLY, CDR2 FYNNEI. Trimming pared 5 bases from V and 3 bases from J, leaving 10 bases between. The CDR3 is made up of 13 amino acids. CDR3 in amino acids: CASSPDIYYGYTF. The DNA of the CDR3 is TGTGCCAGCAGTCCTGACATATACTATGGCTACACCTTC.

The gene calls are TRBV12-3 or TRBV12-4 and TRBJ1-1, with D uncertain. Trimming cost V 10 bases and J 1 base, with 10 bases left between them. The CDR3 consists of 12 residues. In DNA, the CDR3 is TGTGCCACCGGGCCCTCGAACACTGAAGCTTTCTTT. Residues: CATGPSNTEAFF.

This clonotype was seen repeatedly, ten times or more. CDR3 in amino acids: CASSPLPPGTGDTGELFF. In DNA, the CDR3 is TGTGCCAGCAGCCCCTTACCCCCCGGGACAGGGGACACCGGGGAGCTGTTTTTT. The rearrangement joins TRBV7-3 to TRBJ2-2; 10 nucleotides agree with TRBD1. With 5 bases clipped from V and 3 bases from J, the junction kept 12 bases outside the gene matches. CDR3 length: 18 amino acids. Germline lookup yields CDR1 SGHTA and CDR2 FQGTGA.

The chain combines TRBV27 with TRBJ2-1; D remains ambiguous. V lost 5 bases and J 4 bases, leaving 9 bases between the germline ends. This CDR3 region has 13 residues. Germline lookup yields CDR1 MNHEY and CDR2 SMNVEV (reference sequence). CDR3: CASSTKGYNEQFF. Written as DNA, the CDR3 is TGTGCCAGCAGTACAAAGGGATACAATGAGCAGTTCTTC.

This clonotype has only a few counts. This chain links TRBV6-2 or TRBV6-3 with TRBJ1-6; 9 bases are a match to TRBD1. The CDR3 is 15 amino acids. Germline CDR1 MNHEY, CDR2 SVGEGT. V gave up 6 bases and J gave up 7 bases; unmatched junction bases: 7. CDR3 in amino acids: CASRARTGVNSPLHF. In DNA, the CDR3 is TGTGCCAGCAGGGCCAGGACAGGGGTGAATTCACCCCTCCACTTT.

This clonotype showed up many times. V gene TRBV2 combines with J gene TRBJ2-2; perhaps TRBD1 as D (5 bases). Per germline, CDR1 SNHLY and CDR2 FYNNEI. The length of the CDR3 is 13 residues. V lost 6 bases and J 8 bases, leaving 13 bases between the germline ends. Here the CDR3 reads CASRAGIRGELFF. DNA of the CDR3: TGTGCCAGCAGAGCAGGGATCAGGGGGGAGCTGTTTTTT.

The V and J genes are TRBV28 and TRBJ2-1; 10 nucleotides align to TRBD2. CDR1 and CDR2 (germline): MDHEN, SYDVKM. The CDR3 has 16 residues. Trimming cost V 1 base and J 3 bases; bases outside gene matches: 3. The CDR3 DNA follows: TGTGCCAGCAGTTTATTGGCTAGCGGGGGCTACAATGAGCAGTTCTTC. The encoded protein is CASSLLASGGYNEQFF.

This clonotype appeared a few times. The chain uses TRBV15 and TRBJ2-3, with D unresolved. Germline-derived CDR1 and CDR2 are LNHNV and YYDKDF (reference sequence). V lost 1 base and J lost 4, with 3 bases in between. This CDR3 is built from 12 residues. CDR3 sequence: CATSRGADTQYF. The CDR3 nucleotides are TGTGCCACCAGCAGAGGGGCAGATACGCAGTATTTT.

This clonotype was recorded at least ten times. This rearrangement joins TRBV19 to TRBJ2-7; a possible D gene is TRBD1 (6 bases). Looked up from germline, CDR1 is LNHDA and CDR2 is SQIVND (reference sequence). This CDR3 spans 12 amino acids. Trimming left V 10 bases short and J 3 bases short, with 13 bases between. The CDR3 sequence is CATLGHRYEQYF. CDR3 in DNA: TGTGCCACGTTGGGACACCGCTACGAGCAGTACTTC.